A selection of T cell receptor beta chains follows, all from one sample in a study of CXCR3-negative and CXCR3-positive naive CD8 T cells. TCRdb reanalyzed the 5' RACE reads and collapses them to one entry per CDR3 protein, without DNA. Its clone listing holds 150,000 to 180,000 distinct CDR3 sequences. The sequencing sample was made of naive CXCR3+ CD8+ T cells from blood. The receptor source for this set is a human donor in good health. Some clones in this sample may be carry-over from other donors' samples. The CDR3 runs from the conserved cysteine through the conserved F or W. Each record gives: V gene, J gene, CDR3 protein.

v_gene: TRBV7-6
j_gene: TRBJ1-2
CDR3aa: CASSLSRAGPSYGYTF

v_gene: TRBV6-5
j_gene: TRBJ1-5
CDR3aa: CASSYAGMGQPQHF

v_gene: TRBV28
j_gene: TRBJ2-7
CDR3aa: CASSPTMGTSGRGTYEQYF

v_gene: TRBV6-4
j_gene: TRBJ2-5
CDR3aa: CASSDRRRGRETQYF

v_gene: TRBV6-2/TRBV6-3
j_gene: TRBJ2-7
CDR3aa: CASSPPWRDSYEQYF

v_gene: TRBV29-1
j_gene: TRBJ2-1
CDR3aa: CSVEGRRDYNEQFF

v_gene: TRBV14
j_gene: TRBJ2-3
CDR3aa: CASSQVHSPRLAADTQYF

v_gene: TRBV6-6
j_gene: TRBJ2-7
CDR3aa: CASSYRERSYEQYF

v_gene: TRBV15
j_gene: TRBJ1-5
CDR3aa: CATSHVSVVGQGINQPQHF

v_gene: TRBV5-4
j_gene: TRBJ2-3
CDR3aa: CASSAWLGSTDTQYF